The subject of this entry is one T cell receptor (beta chain). The CDR3 is made up of 16 amino acids. V lost 4 bases and J lost 5; bases outside the gene matches: 9. Germline loops: CDR1 SGHRS, CDR2 YFSETQ. Some clones are missing from TCRdb's copy, which holds only in-frame ones; the method was immunoSEQ multiplex PCR. This sample has about 400,000 clones, with over 75% found just once. Cohort placement rested on clinical history that participants reported themselves. The entry originates in a study of blood T cell repertoires in COVID-19. V and J are TRBV5-1 and TRBJ2-1; 10 nucleotides match TRBD2. Sequencing input: PBMCs or T cells enriched from blood (not recorded which). The sequence was collected from a man aged 35-49 years in a cohort exposed to, infected with or recovered from COVID-19 (not recorded which). CDR3 sequence reads: CASSLTVAGGDNEQFF. In DNA, the CDR3 is TGCGCCAGCAGCCTAACTGTAGCGGGAGGTGACAATGAGCAGTTCTTC. Drawing the rest from reference TRBV5-1 and TRBJ2-1, the complete variable domain is KAGVTQTPRYLIKTRGQQVTLSCSPISGHRSVSWYQQTPGQGLQFLFEYFSETQRNKGNFPGRFSGRQFSNSRSEMNVSTLELGDSALYLCASSLTVAGGDNEQFFGPGTRLTVL.